The T cell receptor (beta chain) under discussion was sequenced for a study of T cells in Graves' hyperthyroidism and ophthalmopathy (dated by TCRdb to between 2018 and 2020). The study in broad terms: Peripheral blood was collected at initial diagnosis, before any treatment. The paper describes TCR Vbeta CDR3 sequencing of 140 or so peripheral blood samples, made up of under 50 ophthalmopathy patients, approximately 76 hyperthyroidism patients and 17 progressor patients. An independent validation cohort of fewer than 20 hyperthyroidism patients and 17 patients who later progressed to ophthalmopathy tested prospective prediction of ophthalmopathy. The study also compared thyroid tissue and blood T-cell repertoires from 5 to 7 Graves' hyperthyroidism patients. The 95 to 100 discovery patients were divided at random into training and test sets in a 7:3 ratio. After sampling, hyperthyroidism patients received methimazole starting at 30 mg daily, and ophthalmopathy patients received high-dose intravenous methylprednisolone. To identify distinguishing TCR V-J signatures, a discovery cohort of 95 to 100 patients was used, comprising 43 with Graves' ophthalmopathy and some 60 with stable Graves' hyperthyroidism.

Points the paper makes about the study in general: Ophthalmopathy was separated from stable hyperthyroidism by a 13 V-J signature model, with approximately 89% sensitivity and roughly 81% specificity obtained in cross-validation and 80%/75% obtained in testing. Blood samples also contained most of the expanded thyroid clonotypes (frequency above 0.001), which suggests that blood repertoires may reflect thyroid immune responses. No statistical method was used to fix the sample size in advance, and group allocation was not hidden from the investigators. In validation, progression to ophthalmopathy was predicted by the model with roughly 71% sensitivity and nearly 75% specificity, a median of 6.5 months before onset.

The germline V gene supplies CDR1 KGHSH and CDR2 LQKENI. From its cysteine to its phenylalanine, the CDR3 spans 13 amino acids. The entry retains the CDR3 DNA only, 39 bases that are in frame from base 1. Between the V and J ends, shortened by 2 bases and 3 bases respectively, the junction contains 8 bases. TCR beta CDR3 regions were amplified from RNA transcripts. The first round of RT-PCR for the TCR CDR3 was performed with the HTBI primer set and the Qiagen OneStep RT-PCR kit. The libraries were constructed in a second round of multiplex PCR and then size-selected and purified. The libraries were sequenced on an Illumina HiSeq2000 using paired-end 100 bp reads. Per the authors' processing: SOAPnuke was used to process the raw data, throwing out any read that contained adapters or uncalled bases, had a mean Phred below 15, or lacked an exact constant-primer or identifier match. High-quality paired reads were merged using COPE v1.2.5, and each unique nucleotide sequence was defined as a clonotype. MiTCR v1.1 was used to align clonotypes to the IMGT TRBV, TRBD and TRBJ reference segments. The analysis was restricted to V-J combinations with a frequency above 0.0001, which together covered 98% to 99.2% of the repertoires. The TCS score was defined as the ratio of F50 (clonal expansion) to E x V (chaos), calculated using BLOSUM62-based TCRdist between CDR3 peptides within each V-J. Welch's t-statistics and random forest reduced roughly 540 V-J features to 10 to 15, which were used in a naive Bayes classifier (R e1071). TCRdb's own reprocessing of the public reads used fastp at Q25 and MiXCR and kept productive beta chains. One record per CDR3 amino acid sequence lists the most common genes and DNA. The V and J calls and clone size come from TCRdb's table, not from the authors' own analysis. This sample is represented by fewer than 650,000 distinct CDR3 sequences; approximately 15% of them were singletons. The ten largest clones add up to over 6% of the sample.

This clonotype was counted ten times or more. No antigen is known for it. No much larger clonotype is one base removed from it; base qualities were not supplied. In the ophthalmopathy patients, disease was moderately to severely active, with a Clinical Activity Score of 3 or more, a NOSPECS grade of 4 or more, and a duration of less than 3 months. The study excluded patients with uncontrolled infections, other autoimmune diseases, pregnancy or lactation. Clinical symptoms, serum thyroxine and TRAb, thyroid ultrasound, and orbital computed tomography formed the basis for the diagnoses. Ficoll-Paque density gradient centrifugation was used to isolate PBMCs from around 10 ml of fresh peripheral blood. Trizol reagent was used to extract total RNA, and RNA quality was then checked on an Agilent 2100 Bioanalyzer.

The sample taken for sequencing was blood. The source is a woman in her late teens or twenties with Graves' ophthalmopathy. The V and J genes are TRBV18 and TRBJ2-7; no D segment can be confidently identified. In nucleotide form, the sequence is TGTGCCAGCTCACCATCGCAGGTCTACGAGCAGTACTTC. It specifies CASSPSQVYEQYF.